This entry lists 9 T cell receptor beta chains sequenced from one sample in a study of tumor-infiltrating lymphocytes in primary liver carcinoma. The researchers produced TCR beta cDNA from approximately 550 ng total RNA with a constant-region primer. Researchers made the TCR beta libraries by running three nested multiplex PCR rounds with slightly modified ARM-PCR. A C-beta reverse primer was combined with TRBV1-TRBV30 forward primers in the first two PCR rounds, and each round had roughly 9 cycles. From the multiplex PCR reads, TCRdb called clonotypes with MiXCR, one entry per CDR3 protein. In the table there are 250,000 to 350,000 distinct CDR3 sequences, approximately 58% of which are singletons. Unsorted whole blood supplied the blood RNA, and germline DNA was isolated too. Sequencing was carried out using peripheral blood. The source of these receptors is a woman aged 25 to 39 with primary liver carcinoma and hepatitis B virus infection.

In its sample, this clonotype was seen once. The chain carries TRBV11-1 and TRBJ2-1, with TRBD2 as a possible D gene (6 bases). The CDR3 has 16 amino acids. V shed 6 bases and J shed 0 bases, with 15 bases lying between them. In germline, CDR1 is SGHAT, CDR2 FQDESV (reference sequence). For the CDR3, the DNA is TGTGCCAGCAGTCCCGGGACTTCCAGCTCCTACAATGAGCAGTTCTTC. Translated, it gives CASSPGTSSSYNEQFF.

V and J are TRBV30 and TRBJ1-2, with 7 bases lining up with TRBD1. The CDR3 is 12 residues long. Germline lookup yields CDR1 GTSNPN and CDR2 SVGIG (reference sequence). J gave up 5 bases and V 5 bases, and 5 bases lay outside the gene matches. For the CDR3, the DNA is TGTGCCTGGTCGGGACAGTCATATGGCTACACCTTC. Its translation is CAWSGQSYGYTF.

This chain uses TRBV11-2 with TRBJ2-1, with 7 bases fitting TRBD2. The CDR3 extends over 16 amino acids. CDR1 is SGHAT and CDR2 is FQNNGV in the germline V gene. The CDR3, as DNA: TGTACCTGCAGCTTAGATGGCATAGCGGGTTACAATGAGCAGTTCTTC. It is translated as CTCSLDGIAGYNEQFF.

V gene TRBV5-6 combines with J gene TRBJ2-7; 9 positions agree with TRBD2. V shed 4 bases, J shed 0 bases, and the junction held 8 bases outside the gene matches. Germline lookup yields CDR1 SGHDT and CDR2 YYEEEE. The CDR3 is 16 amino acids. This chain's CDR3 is CASSNTRREGSYEQYF. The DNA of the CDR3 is TGTGCCAGCAGCAATACTCGGCGGGAGGGCTCCTACGAGCAGTACTTC.

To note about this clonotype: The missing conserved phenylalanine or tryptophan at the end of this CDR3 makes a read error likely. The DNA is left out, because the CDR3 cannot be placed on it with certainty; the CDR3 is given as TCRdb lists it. CDR3 protein: CASSDTGTSTDTQYY. V and J are TRBV11-2 and TRBJ2-3; the D call in the table, TRBD1, was not verified against the DNA. Ends included, the CDR3 has 15 residues. Germline V gene sequence: CDR1 SGHAT, CDR2 FQNNGV.

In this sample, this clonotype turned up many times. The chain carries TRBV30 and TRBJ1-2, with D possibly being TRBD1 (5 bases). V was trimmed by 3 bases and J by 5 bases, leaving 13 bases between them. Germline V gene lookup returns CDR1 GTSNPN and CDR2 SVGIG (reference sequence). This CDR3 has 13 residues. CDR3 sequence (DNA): TGTGCCTGGAGGCAGGGTTTACAGTATGGCTACACCTTC. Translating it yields CAWRQGLQYGYTF. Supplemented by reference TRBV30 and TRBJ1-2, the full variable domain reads SQTIHQWPATLVQPVGSPLSLECTVEGTSNPNLYWYRQAAGRGLQLLFYSVGIGQISSEVPQNLSASRPQDRQFILSSKKLLLSDSGFYLCAWRQGLQYGYTFGSGTRLTVV.

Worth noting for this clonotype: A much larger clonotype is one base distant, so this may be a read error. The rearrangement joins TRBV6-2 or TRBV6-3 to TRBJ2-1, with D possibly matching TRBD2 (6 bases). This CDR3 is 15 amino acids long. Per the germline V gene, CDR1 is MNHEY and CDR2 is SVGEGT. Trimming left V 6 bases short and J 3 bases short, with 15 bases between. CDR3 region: CASRPTSRLYNEQFF. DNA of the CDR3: TGTGCCAGCAGACCCACTAGCAGGCTCTACAATGAGCAGTTCTTC.

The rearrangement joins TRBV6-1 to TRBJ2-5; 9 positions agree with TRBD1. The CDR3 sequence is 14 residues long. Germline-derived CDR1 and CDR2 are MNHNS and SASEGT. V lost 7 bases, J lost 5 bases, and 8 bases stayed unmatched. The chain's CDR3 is CASMPDRGRETQYF. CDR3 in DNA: TGTGCCAGCATGCCTGACAGGGGGAGGGAGACCCAGTACTTC.

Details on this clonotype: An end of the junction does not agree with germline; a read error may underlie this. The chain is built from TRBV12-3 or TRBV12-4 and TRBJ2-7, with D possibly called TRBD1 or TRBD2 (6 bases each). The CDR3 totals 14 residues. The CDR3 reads CASSLTQGTGGQYF. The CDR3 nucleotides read TGTGCCAGTAGTTTAACCCAGGGTACCGGGGGCCAGTACTTC.